What follows are 8 T cell receptor beta chains derived from one specimen sequenced in a study of beta chain features in type 1 diabetes (dated by TCRdb to 2016 to 2019). Libraries were prepared through the immunoSEQ multiplex PCR assay. All of the isolated RNA was reverse transcribed with the High Capacity cDNA Reverse Transcription Kit, so expressed TCRB transcripts were sequenced. This is the immuneACCESS table as TCRdb keeps it, with only in-frame sequences that have V and J called. A part of the clones is gone; compared with another copy, unresolved V genes explain less than half, and the rest is unexplained. In all, the sample holds approximately 330,000 clones, and around 10% of those were seen once. Of the sample, 0.015% is held by the ten largest clones. The sample consisted of naive CD4+ T cells from blood. What this sample's cell subset or site label stands for: true naive CD4+ T cells. Source of these receptors: a woman in her twenties or thirties in good health.

V gene TRBV9 combines with J gene TRBJ2-1; 10 bases match TRBD2. V lost 0 bases, J lost 3 bases, and 6 bases stayed unmatched. Per the germline V gene, CDR1 is SGDLS and CDR2 is YYNGEE. CDR3 length: 17 amino acids. The CDR3 sequence is CASSVVGSGRSYNEQFF. CDR3 in DNA: TGTGCCAGCAGCGTAGTGGGTAGCGGGAGGAGCTACAATGAGCAGTTCTTC.

Of note for this clone: The germline gene is not matched at one end of the junction; a read error may be the cause. J is TRBJ2-3 and V is TRBV18; 11 bases align to TRBD2. The CDR3 runs to 18 residues. Germline values: CDR1 KGHSH, CDR2 LQKENI. CDR3 region: CASSPLAGVPGSTDTQYF. The CDR3 bases are TGTGCCAGCTCCCCACTAGCGGGAGTACCTGGCAGCACAGATACGCAGTATTTT.

This clone appeared a few times. This chain connects TRBV28 to TRBJ2-3, with D tentatively TRBD2 (6 bases). V was shortened by 2 bases and J by 6 bases, with 15 bases between the two germline ends. The V gene's germline CDR1 is MDHEN and CDR2 SYDVKM. The CDR3 length is 15 residues. The CDR3 bases are TGTGCCAGCAGTTTAGCTAGCGACGAGTTGGATACGCAGTATTTT. The encoded protein is CASSLASDELDTQYF.

To note about this clone: Other DNA sequences within the sample encode an identical CDR3. CDR3 amino acids: CASSLAGGNQPQHF. The DNA for the CDR3 is TGCGCCAGCAGCTTGGCAGGGGGCAATCAGCCCCAGCATTTT. V and J are TRBV5-1 and TRBJ1-5; tentative D call: TRBD1 (6 bases). Germline CDR1 reads SGHRS; CDR2 reads YFSETQ. This CDR3 is built from 14 residues. V lost 0 bases, J lost 2 bases, and 6 bases lay in between.

J is TRBJ1-1 and V is TRBV5-1; unclear D gene. V gave up 2 bases and J gave up 4 bases, with 12 bases separating them. Germline-derived CDR1 and CDR2 are SGHRS and YFSETQ. This CDR3 comprises 14 residues. This CDR3 reads CASSFSWRGTEAFF. CDR3 nucleotides: TGCGCCAGCAGCTTTTCTTGGCGGGGCACTGAAGCTTTCTTT.

This clone was recorded a few times. This chain links TRBV25-1 with TRBJ2-1; 12 bases match TRBD2. V gave up 3 bases and J gave up 10 bases; unmatched junction bases: 7. Germline lookup yields CDR1 MGHDK and CDR2 SYGVNS. CDR3 length equals 15 residues. The CDR3 loop is CASSDFLAGGKEQFF. The CDR3 region has the DNA TGTGCCAGCAGTGACTTCCTAGCGGGAGGGAAAGAGCAGTTCTTC.

The chain is built from TRBV9 and TRBJ1-5, with D uncertain. The ends were cut back, 2 bases at V and 0 bases at J, with 3 bases in the middle. The CDR3 loop spans 13 amino acids. Germline loops: CDR1 SGDLS, CDR2 YYNGEE. CDR3 nucleotides: TGTGCCAGCAGCGTCAATAGCAATCAGCCCCAGCATTTT. This encodes CASSVNSNQPQHF.

There are a few counts of this clone. The chain joins TRBV11-2 to TRBJ1-2, with D unresolved. The germline V gene encodes CDR1 SGHAT and CDR2 FQNNGV. V shed 1 base and J shed 4 bases, with 10 bases lying between them. CDR3 length: 14 residues. Here the CDR3 DNA reads TGTGCCAGCAGCTTAGTGGATAGCGGCTATGGCTACACCTTC. Translation: CASSLVDSGYGYTF.